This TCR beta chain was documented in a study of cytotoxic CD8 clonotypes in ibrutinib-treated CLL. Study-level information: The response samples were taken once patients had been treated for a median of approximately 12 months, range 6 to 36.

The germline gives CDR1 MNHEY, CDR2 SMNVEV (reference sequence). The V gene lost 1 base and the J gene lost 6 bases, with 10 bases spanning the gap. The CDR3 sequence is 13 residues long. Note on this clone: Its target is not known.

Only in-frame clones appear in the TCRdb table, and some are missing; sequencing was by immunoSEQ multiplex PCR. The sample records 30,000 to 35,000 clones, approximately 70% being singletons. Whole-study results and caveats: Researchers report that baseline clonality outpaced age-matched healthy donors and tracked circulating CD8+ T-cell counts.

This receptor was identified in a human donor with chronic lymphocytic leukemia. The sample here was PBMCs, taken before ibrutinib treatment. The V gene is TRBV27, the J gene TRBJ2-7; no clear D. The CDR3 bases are TGTGCCAGCAGTTTATATAACGTCGGCGAGCAGTACTTC. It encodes CASSLYNVGEQYF.